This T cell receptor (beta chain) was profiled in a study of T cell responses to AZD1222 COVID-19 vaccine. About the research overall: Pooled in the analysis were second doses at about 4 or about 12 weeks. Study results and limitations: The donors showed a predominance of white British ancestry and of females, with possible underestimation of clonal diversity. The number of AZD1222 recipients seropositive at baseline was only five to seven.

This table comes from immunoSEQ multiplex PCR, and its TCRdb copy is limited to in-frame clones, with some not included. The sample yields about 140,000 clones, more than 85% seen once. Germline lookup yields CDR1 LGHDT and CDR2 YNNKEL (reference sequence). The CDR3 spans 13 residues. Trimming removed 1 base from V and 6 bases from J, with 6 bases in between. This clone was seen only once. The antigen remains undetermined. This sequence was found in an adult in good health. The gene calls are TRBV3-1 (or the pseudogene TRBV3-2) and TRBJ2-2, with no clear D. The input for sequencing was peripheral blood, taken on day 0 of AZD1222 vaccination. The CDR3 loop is CASSQVQSGELFF. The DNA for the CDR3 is TGTGCCAGCAGCCAAGTACAGTCCGGGGAGCTGTTTTTT.